This TCR beta chain was identified during a study of blood T cell repertoires in COVID-19. At the level of the study: The study drew acute and convalescent COVID-19 samples from the United States, Italy and Spain. T cells, B-cell-depleted T cells, or PBMCs supplied cDNA or gDNA.

This CDR3 has 13 residues. CDR1 and CDR2 from the germline V gene are KGHSH and LQKENI. The germline V and J ends were trimmed by 2 bases and 5 bases, with 7 bases remaining between them. In the source study's methods: Counts of nucleated cells, estimated from reference gene primer amplification, were obtained. Assay used: immunoSEQ multiplex PCR; TCRdb lists only in-frame clones, some missing. V, J and clone size are taken as reported in that table, and D and trimming were inferred from the DNA itself. The sample includes around 150,000 clones, 87% of them seen just once. On this clone: The sample has other DNA sequences that encode this CDR3 too.

The sample comprised peripheral blood. The chain recombines TRBV18 with TRBJ1-5; TRBD1 might be the D (5 bases). The clonotype originates from a man aged 45-65 years with active COVID-19. CDR3 sequence (DNA): TGTGCCAGCTCACCAGGGACTGATCAGCCCCAGCATTTT. Translating gives CASSPGTDQPQHF. The full variable domain, its missing parts supplied by reference TRBV18 and TRBJ1-5, is NAGVMQNPRHLVRRRGQEARLRCSPMKGHSHVYWYRQLPEEGLKFMVYLQKENIIDESGMPKERFSAEFPKEGPSILRIQQVVRGDSAAYFCASSPGTDQPQHFGDGTRLSIL.